Shown below are 26 T cell receptor beta chains from a single sample sequenced in a study of T cell responses to AZD1222 COVID-19 vaccine. Libraries were prepared by immunoSEQ multiplex PCR; TCRdb keeps only in-frame clonotypes and omits some of them. The sample lists about 56,000 clones, 75% to 90% occurring once. Material: peripheral blood, obtained on day 0 of AZD1222 vaccination. Source of these receptors: an adult in good health.

The chain's CDR3 is CASSSFGPGYGYTF. The CDR3 DNA reads TGTGCCAGCAGTTCCTTCGGTCCGGGATATGGCTACACCTTC. The V call is TRBV6-5, the J call TRBJ1-2; D is unclear. Trimming shortened V by 4 bases and J by 5 bases, and 14 bases separated the two germline ends. Looked up from germline, CDR1 is MNHEY and CDR2 is SVGAGI. The CDR3 loop spans 14 amino acids.

The table lists this clone with a count of one. The V gene is TRBV9, the J gene TRBJ2-1, with TRBD2 as a possible D gene (5 bases). CDR1 is SGDLS and CDR2 is YYNGEE in the germline V gene. Trimming removed 4 bases at V and 2 bases at J, with 13 bases between. This CDR3 is built from 15 residues. The CDR3 here is CASSPDFRPYNEQFF. Written as DNA, the CDR3 is TGTGCCAGCAGCCCGGACTTCCGGCCCTACAATGAGCAGTTCTTC.

This rearrangement joins TRBV30 to TRBJ2-7; TRBD1 might be the D (6 bases). The CDR3 extends over 11 amino acids. Germline V gives CDR1 GTSNPN, CDR2 SVGIG (reference sequence). V shed 5 bases and J shed 3 bases, with 8 bases lying between them. CDR3 in DNA: TGTGCCTGGGGGGACAACTACGAGCAGTACTTC. This codes for CAWGDNYEQYF.

V is TRBV9 and J is TRBJ2-1; no clear D gene. Trimming removed 3 bases at V and 9 bases at J, with 10 bases between. This CDR3 has 12 residues. The germline V gene has CDR1 SGDLS and CDR2 YYNGEE. This CDR3 is CASSADSVEQFF. The DNA of the CDR3 is TGTGCCAGCAGCGCCGACTCGGTTGAGCAGTTCTTC.

The J gene is TRBJ2-1, the V gene TRBV5-1, with 13 nucleotides matching TRBD2. After removal of 2 bases from V and 7 bases from J, the junction contained 0 bases not matched to a gene. This CDR3 region has 14 residues. Germline V gene sequence: CDR1 SGHRS, CDR2 YFSETQ. The CDR3: CASSLLAGGNEQFF. CDR3 bases: TGCGCCAGCAGCTTACTAGCGGGAGGGAATGAGCAGTTCTTC.

V and J are TRBV21-1 and TRBJ2-5. TRBV21-1 is given as a pseudogene. CDR3 length: 12 amino acids. DNA of the CDR3: TGTGCCAGCAGCAAGGGTCAAGAGACCCAGTACTTC. Protein: CASSKGQETQYF.

This clone has only one observation. The chain joins TRBV15 to TRBJ2-3; 10 nucleotides match TRBD2. Germline CDR1 reads LNHNV; CDR2 reads YYDKDF (reference sequence). CDR3 length: 15 amino acids. V was pared by 5 bases and J by 3 bases, with 5 bases of the junction left unmatched. The DNA for the CDR3 is TGTGCCACCAGCGAGGGACTAGCGATGACAGATACGCAGTATTTT. Amino acids: CATSEGLAMTDTQYF.

This chain connects TRBV28 to TRBJ2-1; TRBD2 matches at 11 bases. The ends lost 6 bases at V and 5 bases at J; junction bases unmatched: 6. Germline V lookup: CDR1 MDHEN, CDR2 SYDVKM. The CDR3 is made up of 15 amino acids. The CDR3 loop reads CASRPGTSGHNEQFF. DNA for the CDR3: TGTGCCAGCAGACCTGGGACTAGCGGCCACAATGAGCAGTTCTTC.

This chain links TRBV6-4 with TRBJ2-1; the D gene could be TRBD1 or TRBD2 (5 bases each). V lost 3 bases and J lost 14, with 20 bases in between. Germline-derived CDR1 and CDR2 are MRHNA and SNTAGT. The CDR3 contains 14 residues. Written as DNA, the CDR3 is TGTGCCAGCAGTGAAACTCAAGGCAGGGAGCTGGAGTTCTTC. Protein product: CASSETQGRELEFF.

The gene calls are TRBV25-1 and TRBJ1-1, with TRBD1 as a possible D gene (5 bases). CDR3 size: 15 residues. The V end lost 1 base, the J end lost 1 base, and 10 bases lay between the germline ends. Germline CDR1 MGHDK, CDR2 SYGVNS. The CDR3: CASSESWGRNTEAFF. DNA for the CDR3: TGTGCCAGCAGTGAATCATGGGGGAGGAACACTGAAGCTTTCTTT. The whole variable domain, filled in from reference TRBV25-1 and TRBJ1-1, reads EADIYQTPRYLVIGTGKKITLECSQTMGHDKMYWYQQDPGMELHLIHYSYGVNSTEKGDLSSESTVSRIRTEHFPLTLESARPSHTSQYLCASSESWGRNTEAFFGQGTRLTVV.

This clone was detected a few times. The CDR3, as DNA: TGTGCCTGGAGTAAGTTAGGAGATCAGCCCCAGCATTTT. It encodes CAWSKLGDQPQHF. V gene TRBV30 combines with J gene TRBJ1-5, with D unclear. V was trimmed by 2 bases and J by 5 bases, leaving 10 bases between them. The CDR3 loop spans 13 amino acids. Germline V gene sequence: CDR1 GTSNPN, CDR2 SVGIG (reference sequence).

J is TRBJ2-1 and V is TRBV29-1, with no clear D. V lost 5 bases and J 0 bases, leaving 11 bases between the germline ends. The CDR3 sequence is 14 residues long. The V gene's germline CDR1 is SQVTM and CDR2 ANQGSEA. The CDR3 nucleotides are TGCAGCGTTTTCACTCTCCGCTCCTACAATGAGCAGTTCTTC. This translates into CSVFTLRSYNEQFF.

The J gene is TRBJ2-3, the V gene TRBV12-5, with unresolved D. From germline, CDR1 is LGHNT and CDR2 FRNRAP. CDR3 size: 15 residues. V gave up 1 base and J gave up 1 base, with 9 bases separating them. This chain's CDR3 is CASGLEIGRTDTQYF. CDR3 sequence (DNA): TGTGCTAGTGGTTTGGAAATCGGGCGCACAGATACGCAGTATTTT.

The chain uses TRBV5-1 and TRBJ1-2; possibly TRBD1 for D (6 bases). The CDR3 totals 16 residues. Trimming removed 0 bases from V and 5 bases from J, with 17 bases in between. Germline V gives CDR1 SGHRS, CDR2 YFSETQ. CDR3 DNA sequence: TGCGCCAGCAGCTTGGAGTCGTCGGGGGCGGGATATGGCTACACCTTC. Amino acid sequence: CASSLESSGAGYGYTF.

This clone was observed a single time. The chain employs TRBV6-5 and TRBJ2-7; D uncertain. Germline V gene data show CDR1 as MNHEY and CDR2 as SVGAGI. Trimming pared 2 bases from V and 2 bases from J, leaving 7 bases between. The CDR3 extends over 13 amino acids. Here the CDR3 DNA reads TGTGCCAGCAGTTACGATAGAGCCTACGAGCAGTACTTC. This codes for CASSYDRAYEQYF.

The V call is TRBV19, the J call TRBJ1-3; a possible D gene is TRBD1 (5 bases). This CDR3 is 15 amino acids long. Trimming left V 7 bases short and J 3 bases short, with 16 bases between. CDR1 and CDR2 from the germline V gene are LNHDA and SQIVND (reference sequence). In DNA form, the CDR3 reads TGTGCCAGTACCCTCCGGGAGACAGTTGGAAACACCATATATTTT. Amino acid sequence: CASTLRETVGNTIYF.

This chain links TRBV7-2 with TRBJ2-5; 9 bases match TRBD2. In germline, CDR1 is SGHTA, CDR2 FQGNSA. Trimming cost V 5 bases and J 3 bases; bases outside gene matches: 7. This CDR3 region has 15 residues. The CDR3 region is CASSIGRGGKETQYF. The CDR3 DNA sequence: TGTGCCAGCAGCATAGGGCGGGGGGGCAAAGAGACCCAGTACTTC.

The rearrangement joins TRBV2 to TRBJ2-5, with 15 bases that match TRBD2. This CDR3 comprises 18 residues. Germline lookup yields CDR1 SNHLY and CDR2 FYNNEI. V gave up 4 bases and J gave up 5 bases; unmatched junction bases: 11. The CDR3 DNA sequence: TGTGCCAGCAGTGGCGGACTAGCGGGAGGGCCACCGGGGGAGACCCAGTACTTC. This encodes CASSGGLAGGPPGETQYF. Complete variable domain (other parts from reference TRBV2 and TRBJ2-5): EPEVTQTPSHQVTQMGQEVILRCVPISNHLYFYWYRQILGQKVEFLVSFYNNEISEKSEIFDDQFSVERPDGSNFTLKIRSTKLEDSAMYFCASSGGLAGGPPGETQYFGPGTRLLVL.

This clone appeared once. Different DNA sequences within this sample yield the same CDR3. CDR3 in amino acids: CASSQEGRGEQFF. The CDR3 DNA reads as TGCGCCAGCAGCCAAGAAGGAAGGGGCGAGCAGTTCTTC. The chain combines TRBV4-1 with TRBJ2-1; possibly TRBD1 for D (5 bases). The length of the CDR3 is 13 residues. Germline values: CDR1 MGHRA, CDR2 YSYEKL. The V and J ends lost 0 bases and 10 bases respectively, with 10 bases between them.

This chain links TRBV11-2 with TRBJ2-7; D is uncertain. Germline values: CDR1 SGHAT, CDR2 FQNNGV. CDR3 length equals 14 residues. V shed 8 bases and J shed 2 bases, with 16 bases lying between them. As DNA, the CDR3 is TGTGCCAGCGCCTTGGTAGTTCATCCCTACGAGCAGTACTTC. It is translated as CASALVVHPYEQYF.

This chain joins TRBV4-1 and TRBJ1-1; D is undetermined. The V end was cut by 4 bases, the J end by 4 bases, with 19 bases between. The CDR3 sequence is 16 residues long. Per germline, CDR1 MGHRA and CDR2 YSYEKL. CDR3 sequence (DNA): TGCGCCAGCAGCCCGGAGCGGGGAGGTATGAGCACTGAAGCTTTCTTT. Its protein is CASSPERGGMSTEAFF.

This clone was seen only once. The chain joins TRBV25-1 to TRBJ2-3; D is undetermined. The CDR3 runs 13 residues. V was pared by 3 bases and J by 10 bases, with 14 bases between. Per the germline V gene, CDR1 is MGHDK and CDR2 is SYGVNS. The CDR3 is CASSDSALVPQYF. CDR3 DNA: TGTGCCAGCAGTGACAGCGCTCTAGTTCCGCAGTATTTT.

This chain connects TRBV19 to TRBJ1-5; possibly TRBD1 for D (6 bases). V lost 8 bases, J lost 4 bases, and 15 bases lay in between. The CDR3 sequence is 14 residues long. Germline V gene sequence: CDR1 LNHDA, CDR2 SQIVND (reference sequence). The chain's CDR3 is CASVSLQGNQPQHF. The CDR3 nucleotides read TGTGCCAGTGTCTCCTTACAGGGTAATCAGCCCCAGCATTTT.

The gene calls are TRBV2 and TRBJ2-1; the match to TRBD2 covers 11 bases. This CDR3 is 15 amino acids long. With V trimmed by 1 base and J by 6 bases, 2 bases remained unmatched. Germline V gene lookup returns CDR1 SNHLY and CDR2 FYNNEI. This CDR3 reads CASSEVGLAVNEQFF. CDR3 coding DNA: TGTGCCAGCAGTGAAGTGGGACTAGCGGTCAATGAGCAGTTCTTC.

The V call is TRBV7-2, the J call TRBJ1-3; D gene ambiguous. The CDR3 covers 12 residues. Trimming stripped 5 bases from V and 6 bases from J, with 8 bases between. From germline, CDR1 is SGHTA and CDR2 FQGNSA. CDR3 protein: CASSPPANTIYF. The CDR3 region has the DNA TGTGCCAGCAGCCCGCCAGCAAACACCATATATTTT.

The chain combines TRBV12-3 or TRBV12-4 with TRBJ2-7; 7 bases are shared with TRBD1. V trimming: 6 bases; J trimming: 5 bases; junction bases outside the gene matches: 4. This CDR3 region has 12 residues. The CDR3 reads CASRVTGNEQYF. For the CDR3, the DNA is TGTGCCAGCAGGGTGACAGGGAACGAGCAGTACTTC.